This T cell receptor (beta chain) derives from a study of response to subunit inactivated influenza vaccine. The V segment lost 4 bases and the J segment 4 bases; nucleotides outside the gene matches: 6. CDR1 is KGHSH and CDR2 is LQKENI in the germline V gene. The CDR3 is 16 amino acids. TCRdb reprocessed the RT-PCR reads via MiXCR and lists one record per CDR3 protein. In the table there are hundreds of thousands of distinct CDR3 sequences, approximately 15% of which are singletons. The table lists this clonotype with many counts. As yet, its antigen is unknown. Findings of the study overall: The authors offered the suggestion that each seasonal influenza vaccination recruits few new T cells.

The material was PBMCs from blood, obtained about 12 days after vaccination. The sequence was collected from a man over 45 who received an inactivated influenza vaccine. The chain uses TRBV18 and TRBJ2-1; 11 nucleotides match TRBD2. The DNA of the CDR3 is TGTGCCAGCTCACGAAGGACTAGCGGGTTATACAATGAGCAGTTCTTC. It encodes CASSRRTSGLYNEQFF. Variable domain in full (rest from reference TRBV18 and TRBJ2-1): NAGVMQNPRHLVRRRGQEARLRCSPMKGHSHVYWYRQLPEEGLKFMVYLQKENIIDESGMPKERFSAEFPKEGPSILRIQQVVRGDSAAYFCASSRRTSGLYNEQFFGPGTRLTVL.